Each of the 16 T cell receptor beta chains below was sequenced from the same sample in a study of patients and donors after allogeneic stem cell transplantation. TCRdb used MiXCR to reprocess the RT-PCR reads, holding one entry per CDR3 protein. This sample yields over 350,000 distinct CDR3 sequences, of which approximately 16% are seen a single time; 7% to 7.5% belongs to the top ten. Sequenced input: blood, either unsorted or a sorted T cell fraction (not recorded which). The source is a human donor who was either an allogeneic HSCT recipient or a stem cell or donor lymphocyte infusion donor (not recorded which). It is not recorded whose cells these are; they may come from a transplant donor.

This clonotype has a handful of counts. The chain has TRBV27 and TRBJ2-7; D uncertain. The CDR3 covers 15 residues. CDR1 is MNHEY, CDR2 SMNVEV, per germline (reference sequence). Trimming took 2 bases from V and 2 from J, leaving 13 bases between them. The CDR3 reads CASSLLRSQTYEQYF. CDR3 bases: TGTGCCAGCAGTTTACTGCGGTCCCAAACCTACGAGCAGTACTTC.

This clonotype was recorded a few times. The chain carries TRBV3-1 and TRBJ2-3; possibly TRBD2 for D (6 bases). The germline V gene encodes CDR1 LGHDT and CDR2 YNNKEL (reference sequence). The V end was cut by 0 bases, the J end by 4 bases, with 8 bases between. This CDR3 spans 14 amino acids. This CDR3 is CASSQDWRADTQYF. The DNA for the CDR3 is TGTGCCAGCAGCCAAGATTGGAGGGCAGATACGCAGTATTTT.

The chain uses TRBV6-5 and TRBJ2-7; D gene uncertain. Germline assignment: CDR1 MNHEY and CDR2 SVGAGI. The length of the CDR3 is 13 residues. V dropped 1 base and J dropped 4 bases, with 8 bases sitting between them. As DNA, the CDR3 is TGTGCCAGCAGTTACTTCCGGAAATACGAGCAGTACTTC. This translates into CASSYFRKYEQYF.

This clonotype was recorded a few times. The rearrangement links TRBV5-1 to TRBJ2-1, with D perhaps matching TRBD1 (6 bases). Deletions cut 4 bases from V and 2 bases from J, with 13 bases between. The CDR3 is 15 residues long. Germline CDR1 reads SGHRS; CDR2 reads YFSETQ. CDR3 sequence: CASSPPGATYNEQFF. The CDR3 DNA reads TGCGCCAGCAGCCCGCCAGGGGCAACCTACAATGAGCAGTTCTTC.

This clonotype was picked up a small number of times. The chain combines TRBV27 with TRBJ1-5, with TRBD1 identical over 8 bases. Germline V gene data show CDR1 as MNHEY and CDR2 as SMNVEV (reference sequence). The length of the CDR3 is 14 residues. J was trimmed by 6 bases and V by 7 bases; bases with no gene match: 8. The CDR3 region has the DNA TGTGCCAGCAATTACAGGGGGTCGGGTCAGCCCCAGCATTTT. Translated: CASNYRGSGQPQHF.

This clonotype has a handful of counts. V and J are TRBV5-5 and TRBJ2-1; 13 bases line up with TRBD2. This CDR3 has 17 residues. V was pared by 4 bases and J by 8 bases, with 12 bases of the junction left unmatched. CDR1 is SGHKS and CDR2 is YYEKEE in the germline V gene (reference sequence). CDR3 bases: TGTGCCAGCAGCGGTATACAGGGACTAGCGGGGCGGGATGAGCAGTTCTTC. Translation: CASSGIQGLAGRDEQFF.

The chain combines TRBV25-1 with TRBJ1-1, with 9 positions matching TRBD1. Trimming at V came to 6 bases and at J to 3 bases, leaving 5 bases not matched to a gene. From germline, CDR1 is MGHDK and CDR2 SYGVNS. This CDR3 spans 14 amino acids. The CDR3 DNA reads TGTGCCAGCAGGTCGGACAGGGGCCACACTGAAGCTTTCTTT. Translating it yields CASRSDRGHTEAFF. The full variable domain, in which reference TRBV25-1 and TRBJ1-1 provide the parts outside the CDR3, is EADIYQTPRYLVIGTGKKITLECSQTMGHDKMYWYQQDPGMELHLIHYSYGVNSTEKGDLSSESTVSRIRTEHFPLTLESARPSHTSQYLCASRSDRGHTEAFFGQGTRLTVV.

V usage is TRBV7-9 and J usage is TRBJ1-2; perhaps TRBD1 as D (6 bases). CDR3 length equals 14 residues. CDR1 SEHNR and CDR2 FQNEAQ come from the germline V gene (reference sequence). V was pared by 1 base and J by 6 bases, with 12 bases between. The CDR3 DNA sequence: TGTGCCAGCAGCTTAGGGGCCAGGGGAGATGGCTACACCTTC. The encoded protein is CASSLGARGDGYTF.

This clonotype was seen many times. The chain links TRBV11-2 to TRBJ2-1; TRBD2 matches 13 bases. CDR1 is SGHAT and CDR2 is FQNNGV in the germline V gene. This CDR3 has 19 amino acids. V lost 2 bases, J lost 0 bases, and 7 bases stayed unmatched. CDR3 sequence: CASSLRGTSGIYSYNEQFF. The DNA for the CDR3 is TGTGCCAGCAGCTTACGTGGGACTAGCGGGATCTACTCCTACAATGAGCAGTTCTTC.

The V call is TRBV4-1, the J call TRBJ2-5, with 7 bases identical to TRBD1. Trimming took 2 bases from V and 4 from J; bases not matched to a gene: 7. The CDR3 contains 15 residues. The germline V gene has CDR1 MGHRA and CDR2 YSYEKL. The CDR3 region has the DNA TGCGCCAGCAGCCAATCCGAGGGGACAGCAGAGACCCAGTACTTC. It is translated as CASSQSEGTAETQYF.

J is TRBJ1-6 and V is TRBV3-1; 7 nucleotides align to TRBD1. Germline CDR1 reads LGHDT; CDR2 reads YNNKEL (reference sequence). V lost 5 bases to trimming and J lost 9 bases; unmatched junction nucleotides: 7. The CDR3 extends over 14 amino acids. CDR3 sequence: CASSSRQGLSPLHF. The DNA for the CDR3 is TGTGCCAGCAGCTCCAGACAGGGCCTTTCACCCCTCCACTTT. Drawing the rest from reference TRBV3-1 and TRBJ1-6, the complete variable domain is DTAVSQTPKYLVTQMGNDKSIKCEQNLGHDTMYWYKQDSKKFLKIMFSYNNKELIINETVPNRFSPKSPDKAHLNLHINSLELGDSAVYFCASSSRQGLSPLHFGNGTRLTVT.

This clonotype has more than one count but fewer than ten. The CDR3 loop is CSATPGGLEAFF. The DNA of the CDR3 is TGCAGTGCTACCCCTGGAGGATTAGAAGCTTTCTTT. The V gene is TRBV20-1, the J gene TRBJ1-1; D is ambiguous. The V end was cut by 4 bases, the J end by 8 bases, with 14 bases between. The CDR3 loop spans 12 amino acids. CDR1 DFQATT and CDR2 SNEGSKA come from the germline V gene (reference sequence).

The chain employs TRBV9 and TRBJ2-3; TRBD1 agrees at 12 bases. The germline CDR1 and CDR2 sequences are SGDLS and YYNGEE. V gave up 3 bases and J gave up 0 bases; unmatched junction bases: 8. This CDR3 spans 18 amino acids. In nucleotides, the CDR3 is TGTGCCAGCAGCGGCCTACAGGGACAGGGGGCTAGCACAGATACGCAGTATTTT. Translating it yields CASSGLQGQGASTDTQYF.

This clonotype appeared a few times. V is TRBV20-1 and J is TRBJ2-5, with D perhaps TRBD1 or TRBD2 (5 bases each). This CDR3 has 14 amino acids. V lost 1 base and J 5 bases, leaving 14 bases between the germline ends. Germline values: CDR1 DFQATT, CDR2 SNEGSKA (reference sequence). CDR3 residues: CSARAEGKWETQYF. CDR3 bases: TGCAGTGCTAGAGCAGAGGGGAAATGGGAGACCCAGTACTTC.

This clonotype was counted ten times or more. The chain has TRBV5-1 and TRBJ2-1; D is undetermined. The V end lost 1 base, the J end lost 4 bases, and 6 bases lay between the germline ends. There are 13 residues in the CDR3. Looked up from germline, CDR1 is SGHRS and CDR2 is YFSETQ. DNA of the CDR3: TGCGCCAGCAGCTTGAACCTATACAATGAGCAGTTCTTC. Its protein is CASSLNLYNEQFF.

This clonotype was counted only a few times. This sequence joins TRBV21-1 and TRBJ1-2; whether TRBD1, the table's D call, matches the DNA was not checked. TRBV21-1 is flagged as a pseudogene. This CDR3 has 11 amino acids. This CDR3 is CASTFSRGDTF. CDR3 nucleotide sequence: TGTGCCAGCACTTTCTCCAGGGGAGACACCTTC.